This TCR beta chain was sequenced for a study of OX40 agonist ivuxolimab in advanced cancers. Study summary: Patients in dose escalation had liver, melanoma, kidney or head and neck cancers. Partial responses were achieved by three patients, one with hepatocellular carcinoma and two with cutaneous melanoma.

TCRdb keeps only in-frame clones here, not all; method: immunoSEQ multiplex PCR. Of under 80,000 clones listed, roughly 78% are singletons. The origin of this receptor is an adult with an advanced solid tumor such as melanoma, head and neck, liver or kidney cancer. The starting material was CD4+ or CD8+ T cells sorted from blood, obtained in a trial of the OX40 agonist ivuxolimab.

CDR3 sequence reads: CASSKGRNNEKLFF. The DNA for the CDR3 is TGTGCCAGTAGTAAGGGACGGAACAATGAAAAACTGTTTTTT. V is TRBV19 and J is TRBJ1-4; the D gene is possibly TRBD1 (5 bases). This CDR3 spans 14 amino acids. Germline V gives CDR1 LNHDA, CDR2 SQIVND (reference sequence). Trimming cost V 4 bases and J 5 bases, with 11 bases left between them.